The 24 T cell receptor beta chains presented below share a single source sample, sequenced in a study of T cells after yellow fever vaccination. Using its own MiXCR run on the 5' RACE reads, TCRdb lists one record per CDR3 protein. The repertoire holds some 350,000 distinct CDR3 sequences, with roughly 6.1% as singletons. This specimen consisted of PBMCs, obtained 5 days after the yellow fever booster vaccination. These receptors all come from a man between 25 and 39 years old who received the YFV17D yellow fever vaccine.

This clonotype was found a few times. V is TRBV5-6 and J is TRBJ2-5; a possible D gene is TRBD2 (6 bases). Germline assignment: CDR1 SGHDT and CDR2 YYEEEE. V gave up 4 bases and J gave up 4 bases, with 14 bases separating them. This CDR3 has 14 residues. The CDR3 nucleotides read TGTGCCAGCAGCCAACGGAGGGCAGGAGAGACCCAGTACTTC. As protein: CASSQRRAGETQYF.

The chain employs TRBV10-3 and TRBJ2-7; no firm D call. Germline lookup yields CDR1 ENHRY and CDR2 SYGVKD. V lost 6 bases, J lost 1 base, and 10 bases lay in between. This CDR3 region has 13 residues. The CDR3 here is CAISGVVSYEQYF. CDR3 sequence (DNA): TGTGCCATCAGCGGAGTAGTATCCTACGAGCAGTACTTC.

The table lists this clonotype with a few counts. The gene calls are TRBV12-3 or TRBV12-4 and TRBJ1-3; a possible D gene is TRBD1 (5 bases). Trimming left V 10 bases short and J 8 bases short, with 15 bases between. This CDR3 is 12 amino acids long. The CDR3 protein is CATLWGGDTIYF. The CDR3 DNA sequence: TGTGCCACCCTTTGGGGGGGAGACACCATATATTTT.

This clonotype has just a few counts. The rearrangement uses TRBV5-6 and TRBJ1-5; no reliable D call. V was clipped by 4 bases and J by 0 bases, with 17 bases between them. Germline V gives CDR1 SGHDT, CDR2 YYEEEE. CDR3 length equals 17 residues. This CDR3 reads CASSPWMPDYSNQPQHF. CDR3 bases: TGTGCCAGCAGCCCTTGGATGCCAGATTATAGCAATCAGCCCCAGCATTTT.

This clonotype was detected many times. The chain recombines TRBV10-1 with TRBJ2-7; D not certain. CDR1 WNHNN and CDR2 SYGVQD come from the germline V gene (reference sequence). V lost 0 bases, J lost 5 bases, and 5 bases lay in between. The CDR3 consists of 12 residues. CDR3 nucleotide sequence: TGCGCCAGCAGTGAGTCAGTCCACGAGCAGTACTTC. Its protein product is CASSESVHEQYF.

This chain connects TRBV6-2 or TRBV6-3 to TRBJ2-7; a possible D gene is TRBD1 (6 bases). The V gene's germline CDR1 is MNHEY and CDR2 SVGEGT. Trimming left V 6 bases short and J 2 bases short, with 14 bases between. There are 14 residues in the CDR3. The CDR3 region has the DNA TGTGCCAGCAGACTCCCGGGACAAACCTACGAGCAGTACTTC. It encodes CASRLPGQTYEQYF.

In its sample, this clonotype was seen a few times. This rearrangement joins TRBV20-1 to TRBJ2-1; 7 nucleotides agree with TRBD1. Trimming cost V 5 bases and J 12 bases; bases outside gene matches: 13. The germline V gene has CDR1 DFQATT and CDR2 SNEGSKA (reference sequence). The length of the CDR3 is 13 residues. The CDR3 reads CSAGQASPHGQFF. CDR3 nucleotides: TGCAGTGCTGGACAGGCCTCCCCCCATGGGCAGTTCTTC.

There are many counts of this clonotype. The V gene is TRBV4-3, the J gene TRBJ2-3; D may be TRBD2 (6 bases). The V gene lost 4 bases and the J gene lost 4 bases, with 12 bases spanning the gap. The CDR3 has 14 amino acids. Germline V gene sequence: CDR1 LGHNA, CDR2 YSLEER. CDR3 in amino acids: CASSRTAGPDTQYF. CDR3 nucleotides: TGCGCCAGCAGCCGTACGGCGGGGCCAGATACGCAGTATTTT.

This clonotype was seen only a few times. The V call is TRBV5-4, the J call TRBJ2-3; 8 bases match TRBD2. The junction had 3 bases not matched to a gene; V was cut back by 0 bases and J by 3 bases. CDR1 SGHNT and CDR2 YYREEE come from the germline V gene (reference sequence). CDR3 length: 15 residues. CDR3 coding DNA: TGTGCCAGCAGCTTGGCCCCTAGCGGGACAGATACGCAGTATTTT. It translates to CASSLAPSGTDTQYF.

The sample holds a few counts of this clonotype. The chain links TRBV25-1 to TRBJ2-3; 10 nucleotides agree with TRBD2. Looked up from germline, CDR1 is MGHDK and CDR2 is SYGVNS. The CDR3 runs to 16 residues. J was trimmed by 4 bases and V by 4 bases; bases with no gene match: 8. This chain's CDR3 is CASSGASGSGADTQYF. Written as DNA, the CDR3 is TGTGCCAGCAGTGGTGCTAGCGGGAGCGGAGCAGATACGCAGTATTTT.

Of note for this clonotype: Likely a read error: the CDR3 ends without its conserved phenylalanine or tryptophan. The chain links TRBV7-9 to TRBJ2-5; D unresolved. The length of the CDR3 is 11 residues. Trimming removed 5 bases at V and 5 bases at J, with 6 bases between. From germline, CDR1 is SEHNR and CDR2 FQNEAQ (reference sequence). This CDR3 is CASSRRETQYV. The CDR3, as DNA: TGTGCCAGCAGCCGACGGGAGACCCAGTACGTC.

The chain is built from TRBV9 and TRBJ2-7; a weak D match, TRBD2 (6 bases). The V gene lost 4 bases and the J gene lost 5 bases, with 16 bases spanning the gap. CDR1 is SGDLS and CDR2 is YYNGEE in the germline V gene. The CDR3 is 14 residues long. The CDR3 spells CASSSSGEMDEQYF. The DNA of the CDR3 is TGTGCCAGCAGCTCGTCGGGAGAAATGGACGAGCAGTACTTC.

The chain carries TRBV3-1 and TRBJ2-7, with D tentatively TRBD1 (6 bases). There are 14 residues in the CDR3. Trimming stripped 4 bases from V and 2 bases from J, with 12 bases between. Germline V gene lookup returns CDR1 LGHDT and CDR2 YNNKEL (reference sequence). The CDR3 sequence: CASSPGHSTYEQYF. In nucleotides, the CDR3 is TGTGCCAGCAGCCCGGGACATTCAACCTACGAGCAGTACTTC.

This clonotype was found a few times. V usage is TRBV20-1 and J usage is TRBJ2-5, with D perhaps assigned TRBD1 or TRBD2 (5 bases each). In germline, CDR1 is DFQATT, CDR2 SNEGSKA (reference sequence). Trimming left V 3 bases short and J 1 base short, with 12 bases between. CDR3 length: 14 residues. DNA for the CDR3: TGCAGTGCTAGTTCGGGACCCAGCCAAGAGACCCAGTACTTC. It encodes CSASSGPSQETQYF.

This clonotype was counted at least ten times. The V gene is TRBV5-5, the J gene TRBJ1-1; D remains ambiguous. V was clipped by 7 bases and J by 0 bases, with 7 bases between them. This CDR3 is built from 12 residues. CDR1 and CDR2 (germline): SGHKS, YYEKEE (reference sequence). The CDR3 here is CASERLNTEAFF. DNA for the CDR3: TGTGCCAGCGAGCGTTTGAACACTGAAGCTTTCTTT. The variable domain in full, with the rest retrieved from reference TRBV5-5 and TRBJ1-1, is DAGVTQSPTHLIKTRGQQVTLRCSPISGHKSVSWYQQVLGQGPQFIFQYYEKEERGRGNFPDRFSARQFPNYSSELNVNALLLGDSALYLCASERLNTEAFFGQGTRLTVV.

This clonotype was observed a few times. The gene calls are TRBV15 and TRBJ2-2; no clear D gene. Germline assignment: CDR1 LNHNV and CDR2 YYDKDF (reference sequence). V was shortened by 2 bases and J by 2 bases, with 12 bases between the two germline ends. The CDR3 covers 16 residues. DNA for the CDR3: TGTGCCACCAGCAGACTGAGGCCTCCTAACACCGGGGAGCTGTTTTTT. Translation gives CATSRLRPPNTGELFF.

The rearrangement uses TRBV20-1 and TRBJ2-2; 8 bases match TRBD2. J was trimmed by 5 bases and V by 6 bases; bases with no gene match: 11. The germline V gene encodes CDR1 DFQATT and CDR2 SNEGSKA (reference sequence). The CDR3 contains 15 residues. The CDR3 DNA reads TGCAGTGCCGGGAGGGGGGCGATGGTTACCGGGGAGCTGTTTTTT. This encodes CSAGRGAMVTGELFF.

This clonotype was seen many times. The chain couples TRBV4-3 to TRBJ2-7; a possible D gene is TRBD1 (6 bases). Germline lookup yields CDR1 LGHNA and CDR2 YSLEER. Deletions cut 0 bases from V and 3 bases from J, with 9 bases between. CDR3 length: 14 amino acids. Here the CDR3 reads CASSQDAQGYEQYF. The DNA of the CDR3 is TGCGCCAGCAGCCAAGATGCACAGGGCTACGAGCAGTACTTC.

This clonotype occurred a few times. The gene calls are TRBV20-1 and TRBJ2-5; 7 bases map to TRBD2. Trimming cost V 6 bases and J 3 bases; bases outside gene matches: 4. In germline, CDR1 is DFQATT, CDR2 SNEGSKA (reference sequence). This CDR3 has 12 amino acids. DNA for the CDR3: TGCAGTGCAATACTAGCGAAAGAGACCCAGTACTTC. This encodes CSAILAKETQYF.

CDR3: CASSFSGGLGEQYF. Here the CDR3 DNA reads TGTGCCAGCAGCTTTAGCGGGGGACTGGGGGAGCAGTACTTC. The chain employs TRBV7-8 and TRBJ2-7; TRBD2 agrees at 9 bases. CDR1 and CDR2 (germline): SGHVS, FQNEAQ. V lost 3 bases and J lost 7; bases outside the gene matches: 7. CDR3 length: 14 residues.

This clonotype occurred many times. The chain combines TRBV19 with TRBJ2-7; TRBD1 matches at 9 bases. V trimming: 5 bases; J trimming: 6 bases; junction bases outside the gene matches: 8. Germline loops: CDR1 LNHDA, CDR2 SQIVND (reference sequence). The CDR3 runs to 14 residues. This CDR3 reads CASSPPGTGLEQYF. Written as DNA, the CDR3 is TGTGCCAGTAGTCCACCCGGGACAGGGCTCGAGCAGTACTTC.

This clonotype occurred many times. This rearrangement joins TRBV6-2 or TRBV6-3 to TRBJ2-4; D perhaps matches TRBD2 (5 bases). V was cut by 2 bases and J by 7 bases, with 12 bases left in between. The CDR3 is 14 amino acids. The germline CDR1 and CDR2 sequences are MNHEY and SVGEGT. CDR3 amino acids: CASSYTGSSNIQYF. CDR3 sequence (DNA): TGTGCCAGCAGTTACACGGGGAGTTCGAACATTCAGTACTTC.

This clonotype was counted between two and nine times. J is TRBJ2-5 and V is TRBV5-4; tentatively, D is TRBD1 (5 bases). Per germline, CDR1 SGHNT and CDR2 YYREEE (reference sequence). V was clipped by 0 bases and J by 1 base, with 19 bases between them. The CDR3 has 18 amino acids. The CDR3 DNA sequence: TGTGCCAGCAGCTTGGGGAAGGGTCCGATGGGGCCCCAAGAGACCCAGTACTTC. This translates into CASSLGKGPMGPQETQYF.

This chain links TRBV7-2 with TRBJ2-3; 7 positions agree with TRBD2. The CDR3 spans 16 residues. V was clipped by 0 bases and J by 7 bases; unmatched bases: 10. Per the germline V gene, CDR1 is SGHTA and CDR2 is FQGNSA. In DNA, the CDR3 is TGTGCCAGCAGCTTAGCAGCGGGATGGACGTGGAATACGCAGTATTTT. Encoded protein: CASSLAAGWTWNTQYF.